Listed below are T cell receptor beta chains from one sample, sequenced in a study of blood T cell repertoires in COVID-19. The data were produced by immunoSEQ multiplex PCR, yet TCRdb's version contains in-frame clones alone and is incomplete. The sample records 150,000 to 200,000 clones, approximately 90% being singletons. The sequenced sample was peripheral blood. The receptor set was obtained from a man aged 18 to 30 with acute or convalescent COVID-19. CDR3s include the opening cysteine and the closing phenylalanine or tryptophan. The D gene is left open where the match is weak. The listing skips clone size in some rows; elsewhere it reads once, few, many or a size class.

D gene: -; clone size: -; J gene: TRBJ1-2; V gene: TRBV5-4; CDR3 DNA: TGTGCCAGCAGCTTGGATAGAAATGGCTACACCTTC; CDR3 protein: CASSLDRNGYTF
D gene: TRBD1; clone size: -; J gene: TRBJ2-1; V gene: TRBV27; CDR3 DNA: TGTGCCAGCAGTTCGTCCCGGGACAGCTACAATGAGCAGTTCTTC; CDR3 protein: CASSSSRDSYNEQFF
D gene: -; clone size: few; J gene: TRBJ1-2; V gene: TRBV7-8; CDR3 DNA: TGTGCCAGCAGCTTAGAGAGAGGGCGGATGATTAACTATGGCTACACCTTC; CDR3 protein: CASSLERGRMINYGYTF
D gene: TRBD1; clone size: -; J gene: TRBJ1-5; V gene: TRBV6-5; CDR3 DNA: TGTGCCAGCAGCCAAACAGGGGGCGCGGAGCCCCAGCATTTT; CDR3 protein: CASSQTGGAEPQHF
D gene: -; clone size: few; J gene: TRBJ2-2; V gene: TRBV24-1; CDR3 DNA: TGTGCCACCAGTGATTTGTCTAGCAAGGCCGGGGAGCTGTTTTTT; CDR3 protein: CATSDLSSKAGELFF
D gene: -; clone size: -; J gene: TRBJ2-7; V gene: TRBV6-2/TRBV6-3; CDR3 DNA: TGTGCCAGCAGTTACGGCAGGAACTCCTACGAGCAGTACTTC; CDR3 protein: CASSYGRNSYEQYF
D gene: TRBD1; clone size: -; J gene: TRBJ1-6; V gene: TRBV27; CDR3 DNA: TGTGCCAGCAGCCGACAGGGTAGTTCACCCCTCCACTTT; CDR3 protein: CASSRQGSSPLHF
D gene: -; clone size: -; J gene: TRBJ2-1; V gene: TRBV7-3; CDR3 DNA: TGTGCCAGCAGCACATCCTATGGGGTACAGGGTTCCAACAATGAGCAGTTCTTC; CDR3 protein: CASSTSYGVQGSNNEQFF
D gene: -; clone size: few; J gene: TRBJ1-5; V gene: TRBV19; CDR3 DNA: TGTGCCAGTAATCCGACACGGGGGAGCAATCAGCCCCAGCATTTT; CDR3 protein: CASNPTRGSNQPQHF
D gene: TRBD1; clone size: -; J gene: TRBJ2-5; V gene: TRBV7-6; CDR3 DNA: TGTGCCAGCAGCTCTGACAGGGGTGGAGAGACCCAGTACTTC; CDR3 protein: CASSSDRGGETQYF
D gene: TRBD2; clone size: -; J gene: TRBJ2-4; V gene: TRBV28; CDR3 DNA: TGTGCCAGCAGTGCACCCTCAGCGCGGGGGGGCCGCAACATTCAGTACTTC; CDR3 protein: CASSAPSARGGRNIQYF
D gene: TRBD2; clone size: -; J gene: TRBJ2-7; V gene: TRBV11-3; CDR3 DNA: TGTGCCAGCAGCGCGCCCGGGAGGTCCTACGAGCAGTACTTC; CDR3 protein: CASSAPGRSYEQYF
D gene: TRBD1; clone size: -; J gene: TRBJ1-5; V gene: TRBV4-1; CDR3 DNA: TGCGCCAGCAGCCTAGACAGGGGTAGCAATCAGCCCCAGCATTTT; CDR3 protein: CASSLDRGSNQPQHF
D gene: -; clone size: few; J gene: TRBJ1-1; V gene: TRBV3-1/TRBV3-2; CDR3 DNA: TGTGCCAGCAGCCAGACAGGTAAAGTGAACACTGAAGCTTTCTTT; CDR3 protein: CASSQTGKVNTEAFF
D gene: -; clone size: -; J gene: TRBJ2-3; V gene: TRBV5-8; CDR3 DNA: TGTGCCAGCAGCCCCGGTACTACCGATACGCAGTATTTT; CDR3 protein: CASSPGTTDTQYF
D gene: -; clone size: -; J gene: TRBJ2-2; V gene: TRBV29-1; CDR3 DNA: TGCAGCGCTATGGGACATAGCGTAAACACCGGGGAGCTGTTTTTT; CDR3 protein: CSAMGHSVNTGELFF
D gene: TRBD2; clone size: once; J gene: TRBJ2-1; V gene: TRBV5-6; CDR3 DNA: TGTGCCAGCAGCTTGGTGGGTAGCGGGGAGGATGAGCAGTTCTTC; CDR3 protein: CASSLVGSGEDEQFF
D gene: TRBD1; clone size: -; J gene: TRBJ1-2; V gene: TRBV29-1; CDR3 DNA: TGCAGCGGCATGACAGGGGAAGGGAACTATGGCTACACCTTC; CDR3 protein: CSGMTGEGNYGYTF
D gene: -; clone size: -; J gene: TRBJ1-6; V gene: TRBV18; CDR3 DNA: TGTGCCAGCTCACCTTCTCTGGACAAACCCTCCTATAATTCACCCCTCCACTTT; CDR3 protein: CASSPSLDKPSYNSPLHF
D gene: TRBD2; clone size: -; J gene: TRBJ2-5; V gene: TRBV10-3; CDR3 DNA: TGTGCCATCAGCCTAGCGGGGGGGCCCGAGACCCAGTACTTC; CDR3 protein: CAISLAGGPETQYF
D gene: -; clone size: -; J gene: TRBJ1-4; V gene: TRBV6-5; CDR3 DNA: TGTGCCAGCACTCGGGGAACTAATGAAAAACTGTTTTTT; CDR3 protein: CASTRGTNEKLFF
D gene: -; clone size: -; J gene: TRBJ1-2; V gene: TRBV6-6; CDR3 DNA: TGTGCCAGCACCTCCATGGCGGTTAACTATGGCTACACCTTC; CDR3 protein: CASTSMAVNYGYTF
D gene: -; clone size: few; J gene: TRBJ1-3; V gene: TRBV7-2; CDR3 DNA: TGTGCCAGCAGCCACTATGGGGGGACTGGAAACACCATATATTTT; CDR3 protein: CASSHYGGTGNTIYF